This entry lists 21 T cell receptor beta chains sequenced from one sample in a study of cytomegalovirus exposure and HLA in healthy donors. The PCR was carried out with 60 Vbeta primers and 13 Jbeta primers. Measured with immunoSEQ multiplex PCR; TCRdb has only the in-frame clones, and not every one. The sample holds about 130,000 clones; roughly 88% are singletons and the top ten take roughly 3%. The sequenced sample consisted of PBMCs. Every receptor here comes from a young woman in good health and CMV-seropositive.

This clone was observed once. The J gene is TRBJ1-5, the V gene TRBV6-5; TRBD1 agrees at 7 bases. The CDR3 consists of 15 residues. CDR1 MNHEY and CDR2 SVGAGI come from the germline V gene. V lost 5 bases, J lost 3 bases, and 7 bases stayed unmatched. The CDR3 protein is CASSRTGGDNQPQHF. As DNA, the CDR3 is TGTGCCAGCAGTCGGACAGGAGGGGACAATCAGCCCCAGCATTTT.

The chain couples TRBV5-1 to TRBJ2-5; 8 bases are a match to TRBD1. The length of the CDR3 is 13 residues. Looked up from germline, CDR1 is SGHRS and CDR2 is YFSETQ. Trimming at V came to 6 bases and at J to 3 bases, leaving 4 bases not matched to a gene. The CDR3 loop is CASMTGAEETQYF. CDR3 DNA: TGCGCCAGCATGACAGGGGCCGAAGAGACCCAGTACTTC.

This clone was recorded only once. This chain connects TRBV5-4 to TRBJ1-1, with 9 bases lining up with TRBD1. Germline V gives CDR1 SGHNT, CDR2 YYREEE (reference sequence). This CDR3 spans 15 amino acids. The V segment lost 2 bases and the J segment 4 bases; nucleotides outside the gene matches: 6. The CDR3 DNA sequence: TGTGCCAGCAGCTTTCCGGACAGGGGAATCACTGAAGCTTTCTTT. Translating gives CASSFPDRGITEAFF.

A single count supports this clone. The sample has other DNA sequences that encode this CDR3 too. The V and J genes are TRBV6-1 and TRBJ1-2; tentative D call: TRBD1 (5 bases). Germline lookup yields CDR1 MNHNS and CDR2 SASEGT. This CDR3 region has 11 residues. The germline V and J ends were trimmed by 6 bases and 3 bases, with 5 bases remaining between them. The CDR3 region has the DNA TGTGCCAGCAGACAGGACTATGGCTACACCTTC. As protein: CASRQDYGYTF.

The chain recombines TRBV4-1 with TRBJ1-6; D is undetermined. Germline CDR1 MGHRA, CDR2 YSYEKL. The V end lost 0 bases, the J end lost 5 bases, and 5 bases lay between the germline ends. The CDR3 runs 14 residues. The CDR3 sequence is CASSQEADNSPLHF. The CDR3 DNA sequence: TGCGCCAGCAGCCAAGAGGCCGATAATTCACCCCTCCACTTT.

The chain has TRBV7-9 and TRBJ2-1; TRBD1 aligns across 7 bases. This CDR3 region has 15 residues. Trimming cost V 7 bases and J 0 bases; bases outside gene matches: 6. Germline CDR1 and CDR2: SEHNR and FQNEAQ (reference sequence). CDR3 residues: CASTVGTASYNEQFF. For the CDR3, the DNA is TGTGCCAGCACCGTTGGGACAGCCTCCTACAATGAGCAGTTCTTC.

The J gene is TRBJ2-7, the V gene TRBV19; 10 nucleotides line up with TRBD2. Germline loops: CDR1 LNHDA, CDR2 SQIVND (reference sequence). Trimming at V came to 3 bases and at J to 7 bases, leaving 6 bases not matched to a gene. CDR3 length: 14 amino acids. The CDR3 sequence is CASSIGTSVSEQYF. The CDR3 coding sequence is TGTGCCAGTAGTATCGGGACTAGCGTAAGTGAGCAGTACTTC.

V usage is TRBV7-3 and J usage is TRBJ2-1; TRBD2 aligns across 8 bases. The CDR3 is 14 residues long. J was trimmed by 9 bases and V by 0 bases; bases with no gene match: 4. Germline V gene sequence: CDR1 SGHTA, CDR2 FQGTGA. The CDR3, as DNA: TGTGCCAGCAGCTTAACTAGCGGGGCGTCTGAGCAGTTCTTC. As protein: CASSLTSGASEQFF.

On this clone: A junction boundary mismatches the germline segment, possibly from a read error. V usage is TRBV7-9 and J usage is TRBJ2-7, with D tentatively TRBD2 (6 bases). The CDR3 is 14 amino acids. Looked up from germline, CDR1 is SEHNR and CDR2 is FQNEAQ (reference sequence). The CDR3 spells CSSSLEIGEVEQYF. The CDR3 nucleotides are TGTTCCAGCAGCTTAGAGATAGGGGAGGTCGAGCAGTACTTC.

The genes are TRBV20-1 and TRBJ1-2; D is unresolved. Between the trimmed V and J ends, which lost 3 bases and 3 bases, there was a span of 5 bases. This CDR3 region has 11 residues. Germline CDR1 reads DFQATT; CDR2 reads SNEGSKA (reference sequence). Here the CDR3 DNA reads TGCAGTGCTAGGGCGGACTATGGCTACACCTTC. Its protein is CSARADYGYTF.

The rearrangement uses TRBV5-1 and TRBJ1-3; the D is unclear. Germline CDR1 reads SGHRS; CDR2 reads YFSETQ. The germline V and J ends were trimmed by 2 bases and 4 bases, with 4 bases remaining between them. This CDR3 is built from 12 residues. CDR3 bases: TGCGCCAGCAGCTTTGAGGGAAACACCATATATTTT. The encoded protein is CASSFEGNTIYF.

The chain has TRBV7-3 and TRBJ2-6; no firm D call. CDR1 and CDR2 from the germline V gene are SGHTA and FQGTGA. The V end lost 3 bases, the J end lost 0 bases, and 6 bases lay between the germline ends. This CDR3 has 15 residues. The CDR3 loop is CASSFYGSGANVLTF. CDR3 coding DNA: TGTGCCAGCAGCTTTTACGGCTCTGGGGCCAACGTCCTGACTTTC.

The chain joins TRBV4-2 to TRBJ2-5, with a possible D match to TRBD2 (6 bases). In germline, CDR1 is LGHNA, CDR2 YNFKEQ. V was trimmed by 1 base and J by 2 bases, leaving 17 bases between them. This CDR3 has 17 residues. CDR3 DNA: TGTGCCAGCAGCCAAGGGGGGGTGAGCGGCCCACAAGAGACCCAGTACTTC. As protein: CASSQGGVSGPQETQYF.

The CDR3 bases are TGTGCCAGCAGCTTACGGCTAGCGGGGGGGCAAGAGACCCAGTACTTC. It is translated as CASSLRLAGGQETQYF. V gene TRBV7-2 combines with J gene TRBJ2-5; 12 nucleotides align to TRBD2. V dropped 2 bases and J dropped 2; count of bases not matched to a gene: 3. CDR1 and CDR2 (germline): SGHTA, FQGNSA. The CDR3 sequence is 16 residues long. Variable domain in full (rest from reference TRBV7-2 and TRBJ2-5): GAGVSQSPSNKVTEKGKDVELRCDPISGHTALYWYRQSLGQGLEFLIYFQGNSAPDKSGLPSDRFSAERTGGSVSTLTIQRTQQEDSAVYLCASSLRLAGGQETQYFGPGTRLLVL.

A word on this clone: The sample carries other DNA sequences with the same CDR3. The chain links TRBV7-9 to TRBJ2-3, with 7 bases lining up with TRBD2. The CDR3 extends over 15 amino acids. Germline CDR1 SEHNR, CDR2 FQNEAQ (reference sequence). J was trimmed by 0 bases and V by 1 base; bases with no gene match: 1. The CDR3 DNA follows: TGTGCCAGCAGCTTAGTTAGCGGGAGCACAGATACGCAGTATTTT. Amino acids: CASSLVSGSTDTQYF.

This chain joins TRBV9 and TRBJ2-3; 7 bases are a match to TRBD2. This CDR3 has 14 amino acids. V gave up 3 bases and J gave up 1 base; unmatched junction bases: 2. Germline CDR1 is SGDLS and CDR2 is YYNGEE. CDR3 sequence: CASSAGGGTDTQYF. DNA for the CDR3: TGTGCCAGCAGCGCGGGGGGTGGCACAGATACGCAGTATTTT.

This chain joins TRBV11-2 and TRBJ2-2; D possibly corresponds to TRBD1 (6 bases). This CDR3 spans 15 amino acids. Trimming cost V 4 bases and J 5 bases, with 14 bases left between them. Germline V gives CDR1 SGHAT, CDR2 FQNNGV. The CDR3 here is CASSSPGTPTGELFF. The DNA of the CDR3 is TGTGCCAGCAGCTCCCCCGGGACACCTACCGGGGAGCTGTTTTTT.

The rearrangement links TRBV25-1 to TRBJ2-6; a possible D gene is TRBD1 (6 bases). The CDR3 loop spans 17 amino acids. Trimming pared 5 bases from V and 0 bases from J, leaving 14 bases between. In germline, CDR1 is MGHDK, CDR2 SYGVNS. CDR3 in DNA: TGTGCCAGCAGTCAGGGGTCCGGAGACTCTGGGGCCAACGTCCTGACTTTC. The encoded protein is CASSQGSGDSGANVLTF.

The chain links TRBV4-2 to TRBJ2-2; 7 nucleotides match TRBD1. V lost 3 bases, J lost 2 bases, and 6 bases stayed unmatched. The CDR3 totals 16 residues. Looked up from germline, CDR1 is LGHNA and CDR2 is YNFKEQ. The CDR3, as DNA: TGTGCCAGCAGCCAGGGGACAGCGAGAAACACCGGGGAGCTGTTTTTT. Translated: CASSQGTARNTGELFF.

The chain carries TRBV2 and TRBJ1-1; TRBD1 aligns across 7 bases. The CDR3 consists of 15 residues. Trimming took 5 bases from V and 10 from J; bases not matched to a gene: 16. The germline V gene has CDR1 SNHLY and CDR2 FYNNEI. In DNA, the CDR3 is TGTGCCAGCAGTTCGTCCGAGACAGGGAGGTTGGCAGCTTTCTTT. It translates to CASSSSETGRLAAFF.

This clone came up once. This rearrangement joins TRBV28 to TRBJ1-5; D is possibly TRBD1 (6 bases). Trimming shortened V by 7 bases and J by 7 bases, and 17 bases separated the two germline ends. Germline CDR1 is MDHEN and CDR2 is SYDVKM. The CDR3 sequence is 14 residues long. CDR3 in DNA: TGTGCCAGCATCGTGCAGGGGTTGGGCCAGCCCCAGCATTTT. Translated: CASIVQGLGQPQHF.